This T cell receptor beta chain was documented in a study of T cell responses to AZD1222 COVID-19 vaccine. Study findings and constraints: Epitopes outside B.1.351 and B.1.1.7 mutated regions reportedly drew nearly half of spike TCRs. Spike-specific TCR breadth and depth rose after two AZD1222 doses.

The count of this clone is one. The antigen remains unidentified. Sequencing was performed with immunoSEQ multiplex PCR; in TCRdb, only in-frame clones are kept and a portion is missing. The repertoire holds 130,000 or so clones, over 90% seen once, with roughly 5.4% in the top ten. This sequence originates from an adult in good health. The source material was peripheral blood, sampled on day 0 of AZD1222 vaccination.

The chain's CDR3 is CASSIDRAGNQPQHF. DNA for the CDR3: TGTGCCAGTAGTATAGACAGGGCGGGCAATCAGCCCCAGCATTTT. V gene TRBV19 combines with J gene TRBJ1-5, with D perhaps matching TRBD1 (5 bases). This CDR3 contains 15 residues. CDR1 and CDR2 (germline): LNHDA, SQIVND (reference sequence). The germline V and J ends were trimmed by 0 bases and 2 bases, with 8 bases remaining between them.